The clone carrying this T cell receptor (beta chain) showed up just a few times. As yet, its antigen is unknown. A read error may be the cause here, since a much bigger clone is one base away. In the original workflow: A classifier of distant metastasis in papillary thyroid cancer was built from CDR3 differences (across clinicopathological groups). TCRdb re-analyzed the PCR reads through MiXCR. In this record, the V and J calls reflect TCRdb's handling and not the investigators' own analysis. Of 34,000 or so clones listed, about a sixth are singletons. The sample comes from a study of metastatic and nonmetastatic thyroid tumors. For the study at large: The study looked at repertoires side by side in blood and in tumor or nodule tissue from malignant and benign thyroid patients.

The ends lost 4 bases at V and 0 bases at J; junction bases unmatched: 10. Germline V CDR1 and CDR2: MDHEN, SYDVKM. The CDR3 has 17 residues. The study, taken as a whole, reports: Versus benign nodules, malignant thyroid tumors reportedly had significantly higher TCR beta diversity, in blood and tumor.

Every patient underwent thyroid surgery untreated. V is TRBV28 and J is TRBJ2-3; 7 nucleotides agree with TRBD1. The clonotype was recovered from a female donor with papillary thyroid cancer or a benign thyroid nodule (not recorded which). Some clones in this sample may be carry-over from other donors' samples. Sequenced sample: blood. CDR3 region: CASSSLGTGVSTDTQYF. The CDR3 region has the DNA TGTGCCAGCAGTTCCCTGGGAACAGGGGTTAGCACAGATACGCAGTATTTT. The entire variable domain, with the rest obtained from reference TRBV28 and TRBJ2-3, is as follows: DVKVTQSSRYLVKRTGEKVFLECVQDMDHENMFWYRQDPGLGLRLIYFSYDVKMKEKGDIPEGYSVSREKKERFSLILESASTNQTSMYLCASSSLGTGVSTDTQYFGPGTRLTVL.